This T cell receptor (beta chain) was documented in a study of T cell changes during pregnancy in multiple sclerosis. This table comes from immunoSEQ multiplex PCR, and its TCRdb copy is limited to in-frame clones, with some not included. The sample holds 100,000 or so clones, nearly 95% seen once. The J segment lost 1 base and the V segment lost 3 bases, leaving 3 bases of the junction unmatched. The germline gives CDR1 LNHDA, CDR2 SQIVND (reference sequence). The CDR3 runs to 14 residues. The genes are TRBV19 and TRBJ2-7, with 7 bases aligning to TRBD1. The TCR comes from a female donor in good health, enrolled as a control in a pregnancy study. The sequencing used peripheral blood, collected after pregnancy. CDR3 region: CASSMYRGSYEQYF. Written as DNA, the CDR3 is TGTGCCAGTAGTATGTACAGGGGTTCCTACGAGCAGTACTTC.